Shown below are 4 T cell receptor beta chains from a single sample sequenced in a study of PD-L1 blockade in urothelial cancer. Profiled with immunoSEQ multiplex PCR; TCRdb holds only in-frame clones, not every one. The table shows about 110,000 clones, with about 85% occurring only once. Sample: PBMCs, taken around atezolizumab (anti-PD-L1) treatment. All receptors come from a man over 45 with urothelial cancer.

The chain links TRBV15 to TRBJ2-6; 9 positions match TRBD1. The CDR3 spans 20 residues. Germline CDR1 is LNHNV and CDR2 is YYDKDF (reference sequence). The V gene end was trimmed by 5 bases and the J gene end by 4 bases; junction bases not matched to a gene: 18. In DNA, the CDR3 is TGTGCCACCAGCGCAAGTCAGGGACAGGGACTATCTTGGGGGGCCAACGTCCTGACTTTC. This sequence encodes CATSASQGQGLSWGANVLTF.

This clone has more than one count but fewer than ten. The chain has TRBV2 and TRBJ2-7, with TRBD2 matching 7 bases. Germline V gives CDR1 SNHLY, CDR2 FYNNEI. The CDR3 consists of 14 residues. V shed 8 bases, J shed 0 bases, and the junction held 7 bases outside the gene matches. The CDR3 sequence is CASAVREISYEQYF. CDR3 bases: TGTGCCAGCGCCGTGCGGGAGATCTCCTACGAGCAGTACTTC.

CDR3 sequence reads: CASSVGLANEQFF. The CDR3 DNA reads as TGTGCCAGCAGCGTCGGACTAGCCAATGAGCAGTTCTTC. The V and J genes are TRBV9 and TRBJ2-1; the match to TRBD2 covers 8 bases. Germline V CDR1 and CDR2: SGDLS, YYNGEE. The V and J ends lost 2 bases and 6 bases, in that order; junction bases with no gene match: 1. CDR3 length equals 13 residues.

This chain uses TRBV5-4 with TRBJ1-1; possibly TRBD1 for D (6 bases). The CDR3 runs 16 residues. The germline CDR1 and CDR2 sequences are SGHNT and YYREEE (reference sequence). The V end lost 3 bases, the J end lost 4 bases, and 19 bases lay between the germline ends. CDR3 nucleotide sequence: TGTGCCAGCAGCTCCAAGCAACAGGGAGTTGGCACTGAAGCTTTCTTT. Protein product: CASSSKQQGVGTEAFF.